Listed here are 3 T cell receptor beta chains from one sample, sequenced in a study of blood T cells in healthy people across ages. A second about 6 to 12 cycle PCR used barcoded and J-beta primers. TCRdb itself ran the 5' RACE reads through MiXCR, one entry per CDR3 protein. The sample has roughly 500,000 distinct CDR3 sequences; approximately 27% are singletons. Sequences were obtained from blood. The receptors were sampled from an older woman in good health.

The chain has TRBV7-9 and TRBJ1-2; D perhaps matches TRBD1 (6 bases). The CDR3 runs 14 residues. Germline V CDR1 and CDR2: SEHNR, FQNEAQ (reference sequence). Trimming took off 5 bases at V and 2 bases at J, with 12 bases between the two ends. CDR3 in amino acids: CASSRGQRNYGYTF. CDR3 in DNA: TGTGCCAGCAGCCGCGGACAGAGGAACTATGGCTACACCTTC.

The chain recombines TRBV7-6 with TRBJ2-5; weak D call: TRBD1 (5 bases). V gave up 5 bases and J gave up 2 bases, with 9 bases separating them. The CDR3 runs 13 residues. Germline V CDR1 and CDR2: SGHVS, FNYEAQ. DNA of the CDR3: TGTGCCAGCAGCACGACAGTTCAAGAGACCCAGTACTTC. Protein product: CASSTTVQETQYF.

The V and J genes are TRBV3-1 and TRBJ1-2; possibly TRBD1 for D (6 bases). Trimming removed 6 bases at V and 7 bases at J, with 18 bases between. Germline assignment: CDR1 LGHDT and CDR2 YNNKEL (reference sequence). This CDR3 contains 14 residues. Written as DNA, the CDR3 is TGTGCCAGCAGACCTACAGGACAGCTATTTGGCTACACCTTC. Translation: CASRPTGQLFGYTF.